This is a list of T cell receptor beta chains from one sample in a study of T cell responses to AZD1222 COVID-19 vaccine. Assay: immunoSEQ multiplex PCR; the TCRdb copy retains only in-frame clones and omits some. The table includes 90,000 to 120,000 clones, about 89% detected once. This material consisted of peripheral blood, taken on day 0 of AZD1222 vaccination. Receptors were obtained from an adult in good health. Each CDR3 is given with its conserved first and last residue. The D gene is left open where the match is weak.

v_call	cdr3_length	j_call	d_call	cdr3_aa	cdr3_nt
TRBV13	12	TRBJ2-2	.	CASGPNTGELFF	TGTGCCAGCGGACCGAACACCGGGGAGCTGTTTTTT
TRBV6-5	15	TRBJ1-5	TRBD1	CASRGQGAIGQPQHF	TGTGCCAGCAGGGGACAGGGGGCTATTGGGCAGCCCCAGCATTTT
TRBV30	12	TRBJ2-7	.	CAWSGGFHEQYF	TGTGCCTGGAGTGGGGGGTTCCACGAGCAGTACTTC
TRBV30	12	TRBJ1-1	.	CAAGLLGTEAFF	TGTGCGGCGGGACTTCTAGGCACTGAAGCTTTCTTT
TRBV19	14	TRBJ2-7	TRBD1	CASSSGQGTYEQYF	TGTGCCAGTAGTTCGGGACAGGGAACCTACGAGCAGTACTTC
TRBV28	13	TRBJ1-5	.	CASSSDGNQPQHF	TGTGCCAGCAGTTCGGACGGCAATCAGCCCCAGCATTTT
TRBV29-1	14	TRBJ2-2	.	CSVGAVPYTGELFF	TGCAGCGTTGGGGCTGTACCCTACACCGGGGAGCTGTTTTTT
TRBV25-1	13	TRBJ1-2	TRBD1	CASSAGQNYGYTF	TGTGCCAGCAGTGCGGGACAGAACTATGGCTACACCTTC
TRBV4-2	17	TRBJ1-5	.	CASSQRRAQGGNQPQHF	TGTGCCAGCAGCCAAAGGCGCGCACAGGGTGGCAATCAGCCCCAGCATTTT
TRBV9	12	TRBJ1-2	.	CASSVGISGYTF	TGTGCCAGCAGCGTAGGTATCAGTGGCTACACCTTC
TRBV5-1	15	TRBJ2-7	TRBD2	CASSTGLAGAYEQYF	TGCGCCAGCAGCACGGGACTAGCGGGAGCATACGAGCAGTACTTC
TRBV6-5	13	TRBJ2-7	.	CASSYAPSYEQYF	TGTGCCAGCAGTTACGCACCCTCCTACGAGCAGTACTTC
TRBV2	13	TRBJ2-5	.	CATGPGQKETQYF	TGTGCCACCGGACCGGGACAAAAAGAGACCCAGTACTTC
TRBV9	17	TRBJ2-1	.	CASSPHPLKITSNEQFF	TGTGCCAGCAGCCCCCACCCGTTGAAGATCACCTCCAATGAGCAGTTCTTC
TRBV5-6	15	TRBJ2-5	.	CASSSLNRDRQTQYF	TGTGCCAGCAGCTCCCTCAACAGGGATCGGCAGACCCAGTACTTC
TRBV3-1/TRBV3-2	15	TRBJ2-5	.	CASSQDLTDQETQYF	TGTGCCAGCAGCCAAGATCTGACCGACCAAGAGACCCAGTACTTC
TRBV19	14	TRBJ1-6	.	CASRSRGEDSPLHF	TGTGCCAGTAGGTCGAGGGGTGAAGATTCACCCCTCCACTTT
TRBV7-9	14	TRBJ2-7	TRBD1	CASSSTTGNYEQYF	TGTGCCAGCAGCTCTACGACAGGGAACTACGAGCAGTACTTC
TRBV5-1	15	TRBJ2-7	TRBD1	CASSWRTGSSYEQYF	TGCGCCAGCAGCTGGAGGACAGGATCCTCCTACGAGCAGTACTTC
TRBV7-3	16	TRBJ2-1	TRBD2	CASSRQAASGAHEQFF	TGTGCCAGCAGCCGCCAAGCGGCTAGCGGGGCCCATGAGCAGTTCTTC
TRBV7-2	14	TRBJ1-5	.	CASSLRLSNQPQHF	TGTGCCAGCAGCTTGAGACTGAGCAATCAGCCCCAGCATTTT
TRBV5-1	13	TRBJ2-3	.	CASSYSGLDTQYF	TGCGCCAGCAGCTACAGCGGGCTCGATACGCAGTATTTT
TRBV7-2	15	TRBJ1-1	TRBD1	CASSLAGGLNTEAFF	TGTGCCAGCAGCTTAGCAGGGGGCTTGAACACTGAAGCTTTCTTT
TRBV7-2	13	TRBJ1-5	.	CASSLGEGTPQHF	TGTGCCAGCAGCTTAGGCGAGGGGACGCCCCAGCATTTT
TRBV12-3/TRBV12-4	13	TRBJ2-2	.	CASGTPNTGELFF	TGTGCCAGCGGTACCCCGAACACCGGGGAGCTGTTTTTT
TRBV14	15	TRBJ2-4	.	CASSQDRAERDIQYF	TGTGCCAGCAGCCAAGACAGGGCTGAGAGGGACATTCAGTACTTC
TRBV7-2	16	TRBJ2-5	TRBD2	CASSETSGRVGETQYF	TGTGCCAGCAGCGAGACTAGCGGGAGGGTTGGTGAGACCCAGTACTTC
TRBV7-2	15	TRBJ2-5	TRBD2	CASSLAGGFVETQYF	TGTGCCAGCAGCTTAGCGGGAGGGTTTGTAGAGACCCAGTACTTC
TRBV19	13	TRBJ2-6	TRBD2	CATGGAGANVLTF	TGTGCCACCGGGGGGGCAGGGGCCAACGTCCTGACTTTC
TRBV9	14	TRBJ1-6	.	CASNLAGYNSPLHF	TGTGCCAGCAACCTCGCAGGGTATAATTCACCCCTCCACTTT
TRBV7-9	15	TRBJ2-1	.	CASSTARDNYNEQFF	TGTGCCAGCAGCACAGCTCGGGACAACTACAATGAGCAGTTCTTC
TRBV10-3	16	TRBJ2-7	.	CAIRIPSAGGGHEQYF	TGTGCCATCAGGATCCCTAGCGCCGGAGGGGGCCACGAGCAGTACTTC
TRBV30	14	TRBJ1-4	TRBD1	CAWSEGALGEKLFF	TGTGCCTGGAGCGAGGGGGCCTTGGGTGAAAAACTGTTTTTT